This T cell receptor (beta chain) was profiled in a study of graft-versus-host responses after intestinal transplantation listed by TCRdb under 2021. As for the study more broadly: Recipients received multivisceral, liver-intestinal, or isolated intestinal transplants. To identify alloreactive clones, pre-transplant mixed lymphocyte reaction products were sequenced and then compared with unstimulated pre-transplant donor and recipient T cells. Donor T cell macrochimerism was defined as a peak of at least 4% donor T cells among recipient peripheral blood mononuclear cells. The cohort enrolled 24 intestinal transplant recipients, one of whom was a retransplant, and a few patients without pretransplant specimens were excluded. After intestinal transplantation, graft-versus-host and host-versus-graft alloreactive T cell clones in the graft, circulation and bone marrow were tracked using bulk TCR-beta CDR3 sequencing. Instead of going to the commercial service, samples from a few later patients were sequenced in-house on an Illumina MiSeq and processed with MiXCR. Anti-thymocyte globulin induction was given to all recipients, followed by maintenance tacrolimus and steroids for two to four years. General conclusions and limits of the study: GvH clones turned up in recipient bone marrow, with some appearing earlier in ileal mucosa or blood, a pattern consistent with an intestinal mucosal origin. Early after transplant, peak levels of circulating GvH clones were found to be associated with declines in HvG clones. The conclusions were limited by the relatively low number and heterogeneity of the intestinal transplant patients. In the allografts of patients with donor T cell macrochimerism, GvH to HvG T cell clonal ratios were high.

As to this clone: Its antigen remains undetermined. Qualities for individual bases were not recorded, and no much larger clone is one base off.

Receptor amplification or capture employed the immunoSEQ multiplex PCR assay. For most patients, genomic DNA was isolated using the Qiagen DNeasy Blood and Tissue Kit and was shipped frozen to Adaptive Biotechnologies for TCR sequencing. For most patients, high-throughput TCR-beta CDR3 sequencing of genomic DNA was performed by Adaptive Biotechnologies. The study's processing was this. TCR sequencing data for approximately 17 patients were retrieved from Adaptive's ImmunoSEQ software; three other patients were processed with MiXCR and VDJtools. To correct CD4 versus CD8 sorting errors, sequences present in both subsets at a frequency ratio below 5:1 were removed. CDR3 nucleotide sequences shared by donor and recipient were removed because the origin of these sequences could not be assigned. At least 2-fold expansion over unstimulated cells and a minimum CFSE-low frequency of 0.002% (template counts) or 0.001% (read counts) were required for clones to be classified as alloreactive. Clones detected in sequenced pre-transplant spleen, lymph node, or MLR CFSE-low populations of the donor or recipient were defined as mappable. The cumulative frequency of alloreactive clones was calculated as a percentage of all sequences, weighted by copy number. TCRdb holds this immuneACCESS table with in-frame rearrangements only. Some clones are missing; in checked studies, unresolved V genes explain under half, and the rest has no known cause. The DNA gave D and trimming, while V, J and clone size come from that table. This sample lists 96,000 or so clones; about 90% were detected once. Roughly 0.17% of the sample goes to the ten largest clones.

The time point label, as the study defines it: cells obtained before transplantation from donor or recipient. CD3+CD4+ and CD3+CD8+ populations were FACS-sorted from unstimulated pre-transplant donor and recipient cells taken from spleen or lymph nodes. V ends up 0 bases short and J 4 bases short, with an unmatched junction base count of 3. From the germline V gene, CDR1 is SGHRS and CDR2 is YFSETQ. Spanning cysteine to phenylalanine, the CDR3 consists of 16 amino acids. Only CDR3 DNA is held: 48 bases, read in frame from base 1. The starting material was unstimulated CD4+ T cells sorted from spleen or lymph node cells, obtained before intestinal transplant. The sequence was obtained from a human donor who received an intestinal transplant. Recombination linked TRBV5-1 to TRBJ2-3, and 12 junctional nucleotides match TRBD2. The nucleotide sequence reads TGCGCCAGCAGCTTGGGGACTAGCGGGATTGCAGATACGCAGTATTTT. This is translated as CASSLGTSGIADTQYF.